Listed below are T cell receptor beta chains from one sample, sequenced in a study of cytomegalovirus exposure and HLA in healthy donors. Some clones are missing from TCRdb's copy, which holds only in-frame ones; the method was immunoSEQ multiplex PCR. The repertoire consists of over 250,000 clones, with approximately 86% occurring once and the leading ten covering 1%. The sequencing input was PBMCs. These TCRs come from a woman aged 18-30 years in good health and CMV-seronegative. Both conserved end residues are part of each CDR3. D genes are given only for firm matches. Clone size is shown for a subset of rows, as once, few, many or a class of expanded clone.

NA	NA	TRBV27	TRBJ2-7	CASSFSAGTYEQYF	TGTGCCAGCAGTTTCTCCGCGGGGACCTACGAGCAGTACTTC
NA	NA	TRBV10-3	TRBJ1-5	CAISESVGTEQPQHF	TGTGCCATCAGTGAGTCGGTGGGCACGGAACAGCCCCAGCATTTT
TRBD1	NA	TRBV5-6	TRBJ1-5	CASSLGGTGNQPQHF	TGTGCCAGCAGCTTGGGCGGGACAGGGAATCAGCCCCAGCATTTT
NA	NA	TRBV30	TRBJ1-1	CAWSLQDTTEAFF	TGTGCCTGGAGTCTACAGGACACCACTGAAGCTTTCTTT
NA	NA	TRBV13	TRBJ1-5	CASSPGGAGQPQHF	TGTGCCAGCAGCCCGGGGGGGGCAGGACAGCCCCAGCATTTT
TRBD1	NA	TRBV4-3	TRBJ1-2	CASSHVDRGLDGYTF	TGCGCCAGCAGCCATGTGGACAGGGGGTTAGATGGCTACACCTTC
NA	NA	TRBV7-9	TRBJ1-2	CASSSPDNSGYTF	TGTGCCAGCAGCTCCCCCGATAATAGTGGCTACACCTTC
NA	NA	TRBV7-9	TRBJ1-2	CASSLVQDYGYTF	TGTGCCAGCAGCCTTGTACAGGACTATGGCTACACCTTC
TRBD1	NA	TRBV7-8	TRBJ1-5	CASSLARDSNQPQHF	TGTGCCAGCAGCTTAGCAAGGGACAGTAATCAGCCCCAGCATTTT
TRBD2	NA	TRBV29-1	TRBJ2-7	CSVEGGTSGEQYF	TGCAGCGTTGAAGGGGGGACTAGCGGCGAGCAGTACTTC
NA	NA	TRBV7-9	TRBJ2-5	CASSLSGRETQYF	TGTGCCAGCAGCTTATCGGGAAGGGAGACCCAGTACTTC
TRBD1	NA	TRBV5-1	TRBJ1-2	CASRDRGQNYGYTF	TGCGCCAGCAGGGACAGGGGGCAAAACTATGGCTACACCTTC
TRBD1	once	TRBV9	TRBJ1-6	CASSVVAGQGNSPLHF	TGTGCCAGCAGCGTAGTGGCGGGACAGGGTAATTCTCCCCTCCACTTT
TRBD1	once	TRBV7-3	TRBJ1-1	CASSLLSGGTEAFF	TGTGCCAGCAGCCTCCTCTCAGGGGGTACTGAAGCTTTCTTT
NA	NA	TRBV19	TRBJ1-2	CASRLLSDRRSPYGYTF	TGTGCCAGTAGACTCCTCTCCGACCGGCGGAGCCCCTATGGCTACACCTTC
NA	NA	TRBV13	TRBJ1-3	CASSPRFSTGNTIYF	TGTGCCAGCAGCCCCAGGTTTTCTACTGGAAACACCATATATTTT
TRBD1	NA	TRBV7-9	TRBJ1-6	CASSPGTENSPLHF	TGTGCCAGCAGCCCGGGGACAGAAAATTCACCCCTCCACTTT
NA	NA	TRBV6-5	TRBJ1-4	CASSYFQGGEKLFF	TGTGCCAGCAGTTACTTCCAGGGTGGGGAAAAACTGTTTTTT
TRBD1	few	TRBV10-1	TRBJ1-2	CASSGIRGDPYGYTF	TGCGCCAGCAGCGGGATCAGGGGGGACCCCTATGGCTACACCTTC
TRBD2	once	TRBV7-9	TRBJ2-7	CASSLGTSGSVYEQYF	TGTGCCAGCAGCTTAGGGACTAGCGGGAGTGTTTACGAGCAGTACTTC
NA	NA	TRBV5-3	TRBJ2-7	CARSLGMSGALPPPYEQYF	TGTGCCAGAAGCTTGGGTATGTCGGGAGCCTTACCCCCACCCTACGAGCAGTACTTC
NA	few	TRBV30	TRBJ1-2	CAWTVSGYGYTF	TGTGCCTGGACAGTCTCGGGATATGGCTACACCTTC
TRBD2	NA	TRBV7-8	TRBJ2-1	CASSLLAGGRDEQFF	TGTGCCAGCAGCCTACTAGCGGGAGGGCGGGATGAGCAGTTCTTC
NA	NA	TRBV5-1	TRBJ2-2	CASSLARANTGELFF	TGCGCCAGCAGCTTGGCACGGGCGAACACCGGGGAGCTGTTTTTT
NA	few	TRBV5-1	TRBJ2-1	CASRLTLEDNEQFF	TGCGCCAGCAGGCTGACACTAGAAGACAATGAGCAGTTCTTC
NA	once	TRBV6-1	TRBJ2-5	CASSVARVETQYF	TGTGCCAGCAGTGTGGCCAGGGTTGAGACCCAGTACTTC
NA	NA	TRBV5-1	TRBJ2-5	CASSRLGWGRGETQYF	TGCGCCAGCAGCCGCCTAGGTTGGGGGCGAGGGGAGACCCAGTACTTC
TRBD1	NA	TRBV9	TRBJ1-5	CASSVTGTDQEGPQHF	TGTGCCAGCAGCGTGACCGGGACAGACCAAGAGGGGCCCCAGCATTTT
NA	NA	TRBV4-1	TRBJ2-7	CASSQGVQGPYEQYF	TGCGCCAGCAGCCAAGGGGTGCAGGGGCCCTACGAGCAGTACTTC
TRBD1	few	TRBV18	TRBJ2-7	CASSDRDSRHEQYF	TGTGCCAGCTCCGACCGGGACAGCCGCCACGAGCAGTACTTC
NA	NA	TRBV13	TRBJ2-7	CASSLGSETIYEQYF	TGTGCCAGCAGCTTAGGATCGGAGACCATCTACGAGCAGTACTTC
NA	once	TRBV2	TRBJ1-4	CASLGQDNEKLFF	TGTGCCAGCCTGGGGCAGGATAATGAAAAACTGTTTTTT
NA	NA	TRBV6-1	TRBJ1-1	CASSVRQANTEAFF	TGTGCCAGCAGTGTTCGACAGGCGAACACTGAAGCTTTCTTT
TRBD1	NA	TRBV28	TRBJ2-1	CASSGAPGQNNEQFF	TGTGCCAGCAGTGGGGCACCGGGACAGAACAATGAGCAGTTCTTC
NA	NA	TRBV12-5	TRBJ2-7	CARPRGNEQYF	TGTGCTCGCCCAAGAGGAAACGAGCAGTACTTC
NA	NA	TRBV13	TRBJ2-3	CASSLLNSVVPDTQYF	TGTGCCAGCAGCCTCCTAAATTCCGTGGTACCAGATACGCAGTATTTT
NA	NA	TRBV2	TRBJ1-5	CASSEAPGGNNQPQHF	TGTGCCAGCAGTGAAGCGCCCGGGGGGAACAATCAGCCCCAGCATTTT
NA	NA	TRBV27	TRBJ2-3	CASSPQTDTQYF	TGTGCCAGCAGTCCCCAAACAGATACGCAGTATTTT
NA	NA	TRBV27	TRBJ1-5	CASSLRYSNQPQHF	TGTGCCAGCAGTTTACGTTATAGCAATCAGCCCCAGCATTTT
TRBD1	NA	TRBV10-3	TRBJ2-7	CAIRKTGGANEQYF	TGTGCCATCAGGAAGACAGGGGGCGCGAACGAGCAGTACTTC
NA	NA	TRBV7-3	TRBJ1-6	CASSSTGQNNSPLHF	TGTGCCAGCAGCTCGACCGGACAGAATAATTCACCCCTCCACTTT
TRBD2	NA	TRBV2	TRBJ2-3	CASSLAGGFADTQYF	TGTGCCAGTTCTCTAGCGGGAGGGTTCGCAGATACGCAGTATTTT
NA	NA	TRBV6-5	TRBJ1-6	CASSSELTYNSPLHF	TGTGCCAGCAGTTCCGAGTTGACCTATAATTCACCCCTCCACTTT
TRBD2	NA	TRBV6-5	TRBJ2-3	CASSFSGIYTDTQYF	TGTGCCAGCAGTTTCAGCGGGATATACACAGATACGCAGTATTTT
NA	NA	TRBV12-5	TRBJ2-7	CASGLQGAPYEQYF	TGTGCTAGTGGTTTGCAAGGGGCCCCCTACGAGCAGTACTTC
NA	NA	TRBV28	TRBJ2-7	CASSQTPLEGRRYEQYF	TGTGCCAGCAGTCAAACCCCGCTGGAGGGGAGGAGATACGAGCAGTACTTC
NA	many	TRBV19	TRBJ1-2	CASSLAGQRSYYGYTF	TGTGCCAGTAGTCTTGCCGGACAGCGTAGCTACTATGGCTACACCTTC
NA	once	TRBV11-2	TRBJ2-3	CASSVVVGGPTDTQYF	TGTGCCAGCAGCGTCGTGGTGGGGGGGCCGACAGATACGCAGTATTTT
NA	NA	TRBV19	TRBJ1-1	CASSIRPRGTEAFF	TGTGCCAGTAGTATTAGGCCCAGGGGCACTGAAGCTTTCTTT
NA	NA	TRBV19	TRBJ2-3	CASSTLVSDTQYF	TGTGCCAGTAGTACCCTCGTTTCAGATACGCAGTATTTT
NA	NA	TRBV30	TRBJ1-3	CAWSTVWGRSDTIYF	TGTGCCTGGAGTACCGTGTGGGGGAGGTCGGACACCATATATTTT
NA	NA	TRBV27	TRBJ1-1	CASSLYTFGQLNTEAFF	TGTGCCAGCAGTTTATATACCTTTGGACAGTTGAACACTGAAGCTTTCTTT
NA	NA	TRBV28	TRBJ1-2	CASSPPRDGYTF	TGTGCCAGCAGCCCTCCCAGGGATGGCTACACCTTC
NA	few	TRBV7-9	TRBJ1-5	CASSLASGGEGNQPQHF	TGTGCCAGCAGCTTAGCGTCGGGAGGGGAGGGCAATCAGCCCCAGCATTTT
NA	many	TRBV2	TRBJ2-7	CASPAGGYEQYF	TGTGCCAGCCCCGCCGGTGGCTACGAGCAGTACTTC
TRBD1	NA	TRBV5-1	TRBJ2-7	CASRSDRGRNEQYF	TGCGCCAGCAGATCGGACAGGGGTCGGAACGAGCAGTACTTC
NA	NA	TRBV5-6	TRBJ1-2	CASSLANRPVYGYTF	TGTGCCAGCAGCTTGGCCAACAGGCCTGTCTATGGCTACACCTTC